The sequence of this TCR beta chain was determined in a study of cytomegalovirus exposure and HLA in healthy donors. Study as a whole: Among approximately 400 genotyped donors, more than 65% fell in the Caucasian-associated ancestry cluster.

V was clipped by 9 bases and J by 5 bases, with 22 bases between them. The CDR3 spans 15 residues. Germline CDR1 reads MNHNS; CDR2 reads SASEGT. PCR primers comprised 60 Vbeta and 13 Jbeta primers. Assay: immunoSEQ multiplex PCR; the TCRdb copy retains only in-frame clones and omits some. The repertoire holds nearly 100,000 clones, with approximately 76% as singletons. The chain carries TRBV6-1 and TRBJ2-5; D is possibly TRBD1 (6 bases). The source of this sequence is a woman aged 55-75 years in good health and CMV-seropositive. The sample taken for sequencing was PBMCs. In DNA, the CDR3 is TGTGCCAGTGTTGGGGGCAGGGGCATTCGGGAGACCCAGTACTTC. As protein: CASVGGRGIRETQYF.